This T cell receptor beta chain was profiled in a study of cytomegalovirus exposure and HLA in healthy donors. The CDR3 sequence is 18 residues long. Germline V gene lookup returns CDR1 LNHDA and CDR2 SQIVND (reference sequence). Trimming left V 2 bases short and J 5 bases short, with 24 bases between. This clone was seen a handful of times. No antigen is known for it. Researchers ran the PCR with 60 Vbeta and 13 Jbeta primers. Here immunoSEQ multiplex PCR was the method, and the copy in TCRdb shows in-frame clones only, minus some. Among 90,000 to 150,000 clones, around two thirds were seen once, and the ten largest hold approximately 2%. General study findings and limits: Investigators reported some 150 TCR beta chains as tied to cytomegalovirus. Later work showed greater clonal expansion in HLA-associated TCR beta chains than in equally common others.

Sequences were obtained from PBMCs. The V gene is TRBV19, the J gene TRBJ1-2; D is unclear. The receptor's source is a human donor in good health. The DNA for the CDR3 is TGTGCCAGTAGTATAAGCCCCTGGTCTGGAGAAACCGGATATGGCTACACCTTC. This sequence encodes CASSISPWSGETGYGYTF.